This T cell receptor beta chain was sequenced for a study of CD8+ T cells in alopecia areata. Looking at the study overall: Severity in treated patients was scored by percentage of scalp area affected.

Study-wide results and limits: Clonality was higher in lesional than normal scalp, especially in alopecia totalis/universalis.

Extraction of RNA preceded its reverse transcription into cDNA, which served as the sequencing template. Assay: immunoSEQ multiplex PCR; the TCRdb copy retains only in-frame clones and omits some. The sample holds around 150,000 clones; 80% to 90% are singletons and the top ten take 25%. With respect to this clone: Antigen unknown.

As to treatment: oral pan-JAK inhibitor, 5-10 mg twice daily. CDR1 is MNHEY and CDR2 is SMNVEV in the germline V gene (reference sequence). Trimming at V came to 6 bases and at J to 16 bases, leaving 13 bases not matched to a gene. The CDR3 runs 13 residues. J is TRBJ2-1 and V is TRBV27, with 9 nucleotides matching TRBD2. The TCR sequence derives from a human donor with alopecia areata. Sequencing used CD8+ T cells sorted from blood, obtained at week 4, from a patient treated with tofacitinib. The chain's CDR3 is CASSFGSGGPQFF. Here the CDR3 DNA reads TGTGCCAGCAGCTTTGGGAGCGGGGGGCCACAATTCTTC.